This TCR beta chain was profiled in a study of shared clonotypes between healthy human individuals. Overall study context: The study used three CD4 naive, three CD4 memory, two CD8 naive and one CD8 memory plate per donor. Study-level results: The study drew on few donors, limiting represented genetic and exposure-history diversity. Inspection by rarefaction showed sorted-subset sequencing to be incomplete despite large depth.

The germline V gene has CDR1 MGHDK and CDR2 SYGVNS. CDR3 size: 17 residues. V dropped 2 bases and J dropped 5; count of bases not matched to a gene: 13. Method: immunoSEQ multiplex PCR; TCRdb's copy keeps in-frame clones and lacks some. The sample shows roughly 2.5 million clones, over 85% of them seen only once. The investigators split CD4+ cells into a CD45RA+ naive subset and a CD45RA-negative memory subset. In regard to this clone: The antigen is unknown.

The sequenced material came from naive CD4+ T cells sorted from blood. Subset given: CD45RA+ positively selected. This receptor was obtained from a young man in good health. The J gene is TRBJ2-7, the V gene TRBV25-1, with 9 bases aligning to TRBD2. DNA for the CDR3: TGTGCCAGCAGTGAAGCCGCGGGGGGACTAGCTTCCCACGAGCAGTACTTC. It specifies CASSEAAGGLASHEQYF.